This record covers a single T cell receptor (beta chain). These data belong to a study of control samples from healthy donors and cancer patients. Data came from immunoSEQ multiplex PCR; TCRdb stores just in-frame clones and leaves some out. The sample has tens of thousands of clones; roughly 87% are singletons. J gave up 4 bases and V 2 bases, and 5 bases lay outside the gene matches. This CDR3 comprises 14 residues. CDR1 is SGHNT, CDR2 YYREEE, per germline (reference sequence). Material: blood. The chain uses TRBV5-4 and TRBJ1-2; TRBD1 aligns across 7 bases. The sequence derives from a woman between 45 and 65 years old in good health. The CDR3 sequence: CASSLQGYGYGYTF. The CDR3 coding sequence is TGTGCCAGCAGCTTACAGGGGTATGGCTATGGCTACACCTTC.